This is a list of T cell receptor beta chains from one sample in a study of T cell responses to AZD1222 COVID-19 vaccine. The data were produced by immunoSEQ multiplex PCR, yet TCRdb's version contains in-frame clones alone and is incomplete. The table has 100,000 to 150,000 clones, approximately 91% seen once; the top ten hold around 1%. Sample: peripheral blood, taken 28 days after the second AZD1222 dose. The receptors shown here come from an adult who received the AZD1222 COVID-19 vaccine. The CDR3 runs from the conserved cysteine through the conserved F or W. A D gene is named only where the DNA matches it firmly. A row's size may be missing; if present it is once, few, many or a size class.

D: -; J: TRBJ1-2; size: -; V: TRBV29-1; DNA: TGCAGCGCCACCCCGCCGGGGGGCTATGGCTACACCTTC; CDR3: CSATPPGGYGYTF
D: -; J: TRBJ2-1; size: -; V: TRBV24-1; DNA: TGTGCCACCTCTATCGACAGTTACAATGAGCAGTTCTTC; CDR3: CATSIDSYNEQFF
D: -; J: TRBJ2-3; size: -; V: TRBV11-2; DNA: TGTGCCAGCAGCCCACGAGGGCCCAGAGATACGCAGTATTTT; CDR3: CASSPRGPRDTQYF
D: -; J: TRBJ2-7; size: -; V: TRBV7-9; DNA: TGTGCCAGCAGCTTTTACCAGGACGACTCCTACGAGCAGTACTTC; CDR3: CASSFYQDDSYEQYF
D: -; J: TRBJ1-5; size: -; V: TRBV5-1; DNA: TGCGCCAGCAGCTTTGGTGGGGCGAGCAATCAGCCCCAGCATTTT; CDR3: CASSFGGASNQPQHF
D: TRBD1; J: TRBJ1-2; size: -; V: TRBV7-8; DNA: TGTGCCAGCAGCCCCAGGACAGGGTACGGCTACACCTTC; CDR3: CASSPRTGYGYTF
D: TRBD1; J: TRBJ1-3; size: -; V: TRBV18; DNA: TGTGCCAGCTCAGTGACAGGGACCTCTGGAAACACCATATATTTT; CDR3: CASSVTGTSGNTIYF
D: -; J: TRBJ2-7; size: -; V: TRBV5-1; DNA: TGCGCCAGCAGCTTGGCCGGTAGCTTGGAGCAGTACTTC; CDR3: CASSLAGSLEQYF
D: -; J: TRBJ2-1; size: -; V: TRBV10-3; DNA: TGTGCCATCAGTGCCGAGCCCATCGAGGTTGCCCCATCGAGTGAGCAGTTCTTC; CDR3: CAISAEPIEVAPSSEQFF
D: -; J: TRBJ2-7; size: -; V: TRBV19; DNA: TGTGCCAGTAGAGCGAGGGGATCCTACGAGCAGTACTTC; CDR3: CASRARGSYEQYF
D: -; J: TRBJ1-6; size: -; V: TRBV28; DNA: TGTGCCAGCAGTCCTCCCCCGGGGCCAGCCCTCCACTTT; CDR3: CASSPPPGPALHF
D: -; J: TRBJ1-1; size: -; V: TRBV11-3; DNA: TGTGCCAGCAGCTTAGGCCCTGGCAGCATGAACACTGAAGCTTTCTTT; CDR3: CASSLGPGSMNTEAFF
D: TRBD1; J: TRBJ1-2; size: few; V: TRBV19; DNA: TGTGCCAGTAGTCGACAGGGATCGCGGGGCTACACCTTC; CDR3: CASSRQGSRGYTF
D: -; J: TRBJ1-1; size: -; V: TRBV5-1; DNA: TGCGCCAGCAGCGGCAGCGTCGGGATAATGAACACTGAAGCTTTCTTT; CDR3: CASSGSVGIMNTEAFF
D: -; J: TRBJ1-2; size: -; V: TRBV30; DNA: TGTGCCTGGAGTGTAGCTCTTGGGGGCTACACCTTC; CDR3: CAWSVALGGYTF
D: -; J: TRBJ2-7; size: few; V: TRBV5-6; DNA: TGTGCCAGCAGTGTGGGAATAGTCTACGAGCAGTACTTC; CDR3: CASSVGIVYEQYF
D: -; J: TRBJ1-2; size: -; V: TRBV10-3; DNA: TGTGCCATCAGTTCTTTGGAGGTCTACACCTTC; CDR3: CAISSLEVYTF
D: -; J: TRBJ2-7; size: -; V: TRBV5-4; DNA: TGTGCCAGCAGCCCCCCAGGGGCGGGAGTCCTCTACGAGCAGTACTTC; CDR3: CASSPPGAGVLYEQYF
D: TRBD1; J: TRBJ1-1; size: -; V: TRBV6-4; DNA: TGTGCCAGCAGTGACTCCGACAGGGGCACTGAAGCTTTCTTT; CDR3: CASSDSDRGTEAFF
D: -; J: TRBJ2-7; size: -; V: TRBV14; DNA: TGTGCCAGCAGCCAAGAATTGGGTTCCTACGAGCAGTACTTC; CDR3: CASSQELGSYEQYF
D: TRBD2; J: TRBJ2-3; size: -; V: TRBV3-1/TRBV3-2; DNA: TGTGCCAGCAGCCAAGAAGGTGGGACTAGCGGGAGGGCCTCCGCGCAGTATTTT; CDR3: CASSQEGGTSGRASAQYF
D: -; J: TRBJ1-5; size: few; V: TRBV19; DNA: TGTGCCAGTAGTATAGAAGCGGGGAGCAATCAGCCCCAGCATTTT; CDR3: CASSIEAGSNQPQHF
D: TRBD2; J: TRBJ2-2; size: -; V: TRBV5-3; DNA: TGTGCCAGAAGCGATGGACTAGCGGAATACGCGAACACCGGGGAGCTGTTTTTT; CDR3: CARSDGLAEYANTGELFF
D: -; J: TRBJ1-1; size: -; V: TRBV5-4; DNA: TGTGCCAGCAGCTTAGCCGGGGGCGTAACTGAAGCTTTCTTT; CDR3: CASSLAGGVTEAFF
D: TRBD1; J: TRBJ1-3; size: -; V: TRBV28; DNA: TGTGCCAGCACCTGGGGGACAGGGGTCGGAAACACCATATATTTT; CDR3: CASTWGTGVGNTIYF
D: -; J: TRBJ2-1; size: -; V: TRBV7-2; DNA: TGTGCCAGCAGCCCTGTCGGTGGATCCTACAATGAGCAGTTCTTC; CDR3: CASSPVGGSYNEQFF
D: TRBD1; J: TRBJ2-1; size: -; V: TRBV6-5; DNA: TGTGCCAGCAGACGGACAGGGGCTTCGAACAATGAGCAGTTCTTC; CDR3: CASRRTGASNNEQFF
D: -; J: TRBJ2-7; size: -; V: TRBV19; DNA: TGTGCCAGTAGTACCCGGACAGTCCCTAGCTCCTACGAGCAGTACTTC; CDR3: CASSTRTVPSSYEQYF
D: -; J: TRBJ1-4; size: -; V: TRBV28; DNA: TGTGCCAGCAGTTTCAGGTTCTATGAAAAACTGTTTTTT; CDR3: CASSFRFYEKLFF
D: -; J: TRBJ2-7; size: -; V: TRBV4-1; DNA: TGCGCCAGCAGCCGGGACATTATGAGGGAGCAGTACTTC; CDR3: CASSRDIMREQYF
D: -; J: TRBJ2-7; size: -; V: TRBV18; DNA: TGTGCCAGCTCACCGGACATCCTCGGAGAGCAGTACTTC; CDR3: CASSPDILGEQYF
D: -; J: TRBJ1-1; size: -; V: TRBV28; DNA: TGTGCCAGCAGTACCCCGACCCGAGGGGTCACTGAAGCTTTCTTT; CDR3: CASSTPTRGVTEAFF
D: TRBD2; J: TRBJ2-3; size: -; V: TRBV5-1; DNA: TGCGCCAGCAGCTTGGCACTAGCGGGAGCGGATACGCAGTATTTT; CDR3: CASSLALAGADTQYF
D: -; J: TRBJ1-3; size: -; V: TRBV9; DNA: TGTGCCAGCAGCGCCCGGGACACGGGATACACCATATATTTT; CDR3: CASSARDTGYTIYF
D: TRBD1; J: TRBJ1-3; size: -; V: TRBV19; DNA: TGTGCCAGTAACTCGCCACGACAGGGACCGGGAAACACCATATATTTT; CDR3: CASNSPRQGPGNTIYF
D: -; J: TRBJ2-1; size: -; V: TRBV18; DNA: TGTGCCAGCTCACCACTGGCAGGGGACCTTCCGCAGGGGTTCTTC; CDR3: CASSPLAGDLPQGFF
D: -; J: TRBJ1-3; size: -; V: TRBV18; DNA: TGTGCCAGCTCACCCCCCCGTTCCGCTGGAAACACCATATATTTT; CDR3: CASSPPRSAGNTIYF
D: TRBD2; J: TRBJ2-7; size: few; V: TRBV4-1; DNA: TGCGCCAGCAGCCAGCGGGAGGGCCCGTACGAGCAGTACTTC; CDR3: CASSQREGPYEQYF
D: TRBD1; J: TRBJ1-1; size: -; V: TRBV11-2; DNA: TGTGCCAGCAGCTTAAATCAGAGGACAGGGAGAAGAGCTGAAGCTTTCTTT; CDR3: CASSLNQRTGRRAEAFF